This T cell receptor beta chain was obtained from a study of blood T cell repertoires in COVID-19. Study overall: The United States, Italy and Spain were the sources of the acute and convalescent COVID-19 samples. PBMCs, B-cell-depleted T cells, or T cells were the source of the cDNA or gDNA that made up the material.

Germline CDR1 MRHNA, CDR2 SNTAGT. The ends lost 6 bases at V and 3 bases at J; junction bases unmatched: 3. CDR3 length: 15 residues. Under the authors' procedure: Amplified reference gene primers provided the basis for estimating nucleated cell counts. This table comes from immunoSEQ multiplex PCR, and its TCRdb copy is limited to in-frame clones, with some not included. V, J and clone size derive from that table, while D and trimming were established from the DNA sequence. This sample has around 100,000 clones, with roughly 92% found just once. Sequencing input: peripheral blood. The chain joins TRBV6-4 to TRBJ2-3; TRBD2 matches 13 bases. The clonotype comes from an older man with acute or convalescent COVID-19. The DNA of the CDR3 is TGTGCCAGCAGACTACTAGCGGGGGGGACAGATACGCAGTATTTT. Translation: CASRLLAGGTDTQYF.